This TCR beta chain was identified in a study of OX40 agonist ivuxolimab in advanced cancers. This CDR3 spans 19 amino acids. Germline CDR1 reads LNHDA; CDR2 reads SQIVND (reference sequence). V dropped 5 bases and J dropped 5; count of bases not matched to a gene: 16. Measured with immunoSEQ multiplex PCR; TCRdb has only the in-frame clones, and not every one. The table records about 73,000 clones, around 80% of them present only once. The chain employs TRBV19 and TRBJ2-5; 14 bases are shared with TRBD2. The TCR was taken from an adult with an advanced solid tumor such as melanoma, head and neck, liver or kidney cancer. This sample comprised CD4+ or CD8+ T cells sorted from blood, obtained in a trial of the OX40 agonist ivuxolimab. Here the CDR3 reads CASSQLPGLAGVVVETQYF. The CDR3 DNA is TGTGCCAGTAGTCAACTGCCGGGACTAGCGGGAGTGGTGGTGGAGACCCAGTACTTC.